The source of this TCR beta chain is a study of blood T cell repertoires in COVID-19. Study-wide background: Italy, Spain and the United States were the sources of the convalescent and acute COVID-19 samples. Nucleic acid was either cDNA or gDNA, and it came from T cells, B-cell-depleted T cells, or PBMCs.

Repertoires were generated with immunoSEQ multiplex PCR, while TCRdb's copy carries only in-frame clones and drops some. The sample consists of under 60,000 clones, roughly 83% of them appearing once. The receptor's source is a human donor in a cohort sampled during active COVID-19. What was sequenced was peripheral blood.

The CDR3 DNA reads as TGTGCCAGCAGCCAAGGGTCATCGTTGGGGCGGGAGACCCAGTACTTC. The encoded protein is CASSQGSSLGRETQYF. The rearrangement links TRBV14 to TRBJ2-5; weak D call: TRBD1 (5 bases). The CDR3 covers 16 residues. Germline CDR1 is SGHDN and CDR2 is FVKESK. With 1 base removed from V and 5 bases from J, the gap between germline ends came to 17 bases. Based on the CDR3 plus reference TRBV14 and TRBJ2-5, the full variable domain is EAGVTQFPSHSVIEKGQTVTLRCDPISGHDNLYWYRRVMGKEIKFLLHFVKESKQDESGMPNNRFLAERTGGTYSTLKVQPAELEDSGVYFCASSQGSSLGRETQYFGPGTRLLVL.